These 8 T cell receptor beta chains were all obtained from the same sample, sequenced in a study of metastatic and nonmetastatic thyroid tumors. Via MiXCR, TCRdb re-called the PCR reads. The data contain more than 10,000 clones, 25% to 35% of them singletons. No treatment of any kind had been given to any patient before thyroid surgery. Input material: tumor tissue. The source of these receptors is a female donor with papillary thyroid cancer or a benign thyroid nodule (not recorded which). Some clones in this sample may be carry-over from other donors' samples.

This chain links TRBV28 with TRBJ1-1; weak D call: TRBD1 (6 bases). Germline assignment: CDR1 MDHEN and CDR2 SYDVKM. Between the trimmed V and J ends, which lost 5 bases and 3 bases, there was a span of 16 bases. There are 15 residues in the CDR3. The CDR3 spells CASSLNTGSDTEAFF. The CDR3 DNA follows: TGTGCCAGCAGTCTCAATACAGGGTCAGACACTGAAGCTTTCTTT.

The rearrangement joins TRBV19 to TRBJ2-2; D remains ambiguous. The V and J ends lost 3 bases and 10 bases respectively, with 12 bases between them. Looked up from germline, CDR1 is LNHDA and CDR2 is SQIVND (reference sequence). The CDR3 has 13 amino acids. The DNA for the CDR3 is TGTGCCAGTAGTATTGTGGGGAACCAGGAGCTGTTTTTT. This sequence encodes CASSIVGNQELFF.

In its sample, this clone was seen many times. CDR3 residues: CASNSLGLSYEQYF. The CDR3 DNA reads as TGTGCCAGCAATTCATTGGGACTGTCTTACGAGCAGTACTTC. J is TRBJ2-7 and V is TRBV27; D possibly corresponds to TRBD2 (6 bases). The CDR3 loop spans 14 amino acids. The V gene's germline CDR1 is MNHEY and CDR2 SMNVEV (reference sequence). V lost 7 bases to trimming and J lost 4 bases, with 17 bases between them.

This clone was found many times. This chain joins TRBV18 and TRBJ1-5; no reliable D call. Trimming shortened V by 6 bases and J by 4 bases, and 13 bases separated the two germline ends. CDR3 size: 14 residues. Germline V gives CDR1 KGHSH, CDR2 LQKENI. CDR3 amino acids: CASSLTSLNQPQHF. CDR3 coding DNA: TGTGCCAGCTCGCTTACAAGTTTAAATCAGCCCCAGCATTTT.

A note on this clone: The sample carries other DNA sequences with the same CDR3. The V and J genes are TRBV6-1 and TRBJ2-7; 7 positions match TRBD1. CDR1 is MNHNS, CDR2 SASEGT, per germline. The ends lost 11 bases at V and 4 bases at J; junction bases unmatched: 14. The CDR3 length is 14 residues. This CDR3 reads CAAGSRGRAYEQYF. DNA for the CDR3: TGTGCCGCTGGGTCTAGGGGGCGCGCATACGAGCAGTACTTC.

This chain connects TRBV5-1 to TRBJ2-2, with D perhaps TRBD1 or TRBD2 (5 bases each). V was clipped by 3 bases and J by 2 bases, with 11 bases between them. CDR3 size: 15 residues. Germline CDR1 and CDR2: SGHRS and YFSETQ. The CDR3 loop is CASSSGTANTGELFF. The CDR3 DNA reads as TGCGCCAGCAGCTCGGGGACGGCTAACACCGGGGAGCTGTTTTTT. The complete variable domain, with remaining parts taken from reference TRBV5-1 and TRBJ2-2, reads KAGVTQTPRYLIKTRGQQVTLSCSPISGHRSVSWYQQTPGQGLQFLFEYFSETQRNKGNFPGRFSGRQFSNSRSEMNVSTLELGDSALYLCASSSGTANTGELFFGEGSRLTVL.

With regard to this clone: Its ends do not fully match the called genes, so a read error is possible. In DNA form, the CDR3 reads TGCTGCGTCGGGCGGGCGATCACAGATACGCGGTATTTT. This codes for CCVGRAITDTRYF. The chain employs TRBV29-1 and TRBJ2-3; D perhaps matches TRBD2 (5 bases). The V gene's germline CDR1 is SQVTM and CDR2 ANQGSEA. The CDR3 length is 13 residues.

The chain joins TRBV20-1 to TRBJ2-7; 11 nucleotides line up with TRBD2. This CDR3 is 14 amino acids long. The germline gives CDR1 DFQATT, CDR2 SNEGSKA (reference sequence). Trimming at V came to 6 bases and at J to 2 bases, leaving 6 bases not matched to a gene. This CDR3 is CSARGTSGTYEQYF. CDR3 sequence (DNA): TGCAGTGCCCGAGGGACTAGCGGAACCTACGAGCAGTACTTC.